The T cell receptor beta chain described here comes from a study of radiation and T cells in renal cell carcinoma. Indicated time point: blood 4 weeks post-SBRT, at nephrectomy. Treatment in this sample: 15 Gy SBRT to primary tumor, nephrectomy 4 weeks later. Serial blood draws occurred at baseline and 2 and 4 weeks post-SBRT. On this clone itself: Its antigen is unknown.

TCRdb keeps only in-frame clones here, not all; method: immunoSEQ multiplex PCR. The sample yields some 150,000 clones, around nine tenths seen once. Study results and limitations: Top tumor clonotypes rose in blood 2 weeks post-radiation, then contracted.

Trimming took off 0 bases at V and 9 bases at J, with 17 bases between the two ends. Germline V gives CDR1 MGHRA, CDR2 YSYEKL. This CDR3 is built from 15 residues. This TCR was sampled from a woman in her forties or fifties with renal cell carcinoma. J is TRBJ2-5 and V is TRBV4-1; D is uncertain. The sample here was blood, taken from a patient whose treatment included radiotherapy and nephrectomy. This CDR3 is CASSQDTDPNRPQYF. CDR3 nucleotide sequence: TGCGCCAGCAGCCAAGATACGGACCCCAACCGACCCCAGTACTTC.